These T cell receptor beta chains were read from a single sample in a study of shared clonotypes between healthy human individuals. Repertoires were generated with immunoSEQ multiplex PCR, while TCRdb's copy carries only in-frame clones and drops some. In the table there are about 650,000 clones, less than 97% of which are singletons. The sequencing sample was made of naive CD8+ T cells sorted from blood. Every receptor here comes from a woman younger than 45 in good health. Each CDR3 is given with its conserved first and last residue. The D gene is left open where the match is weak. Not every row has a clone size; where given, it reads once, few, many or a size class.

V	length	D	J	size	CDR3	DNA
TRBV2	15	NA	TRBJ1-2	NA	CASSELIGGDYGYTF	TGTGCCAGCAGTGAACTGATTGGGGGCGACTATGGCTACACCTTC
TRBV6-1	17	NA	TRBJ1-2	NA	CASSDLLRGASNYGYTF	TGTGCCAGCAGTGACCTATTACGCGGAGCCTCTAACTATGGCTACACCTTC
TRBV5-1	17	TRBD2	TRBJ2-7	NA	CASSPGTSGPVLYEQYF	TGCGCCAGCAGCCCCGGGACTAGCGGGCCAGTCCTCTACGAGCAGTACTTC
TRBV25-1	14	NA	TRBJ1-5	NA	CASSEFGDDQPQHF	TGTGCCAGCAGTGAATTCGGGGATGATCAGCCCCAGCATTTT
TRBV27	13	TRBD1	TRBJ1-1	NA	CASSTGVNTEAFF	TGTGCCAGCAGCACAGGGGTAAACACTGAAGCTTTCTTT
TRBV27	12	TRBD1	TRBJ1-4	NA	CASRTGEGKLFF	TGTGCCAGCAGGACAGGGGAGGGGAAACTGTTTTTT
TRBV29-1	15	NA	TRBJ2-2	NA	CSVLIGGTNTGELFF	TGCAGCGTTCTTATTGGCGGGACGAACACCGGGGAGCTGTTTTTT
TRBV11-2	18	NA	TRBJ2-7	NA	CASSLDLTSWATHYEQYF	TGTGCCAGCAGCTTAGATCTTACTTCCTGGGCCACCCATTACGAGCAGTACTTC
TRBV4-1	17	TRBD2	TRBJ2-2	NA	CASSQVGGGEGTGELFF	TGCGCCAGCAGCCAAGTCGGGGGGGGCGAGGGCACCGGGGAGCTGTTTTTT
TRBV14	13	NA	TRBJ2-3	NA	CASSQILADTQYF	TGTGCCAGCAGCCAGATCCTAGCAGATACGCAGTATTTT
TRBV13	16	NA	TRBJ2-7	NA	CASSVLDSPSSYEQYF	TGTGCCAGCAGCGTACTGGACAGCCCAAGCTCCTACGAGCAGTACTTC
TRBV28	15	NA	TRBJ1-2	once	CASTSYRDGSDGYTF	TGTGCCAGCACCTCTTACAGGGATGGGTCCGATGGCTACACCTTC
TRBV19	13	NA	TRBJ2-5	NA	CASHDGYQETQYF	TGTGCCAGCCACGATGGGTACCAAGAGACCCAGTACTTC
TRBV5-1	15	NA	TRBJ2-1	NA	CASSWMDGSYNEQFF	TGCGCCAGCAGCTGGATGGACGGCTCCTACAATGAGCAGTTCTTC
TRBV28	15	NA	TRBJ2-7	NA	CASSFQGVRSYEQYF	TGTGCCAGCAGTTTCCAGGGAGTTCGCTCCTACGAGCAGTACTTC
TRBV5-6	15	TRBD2	TRBJ2-7	NA	CASSLVAGSSYEQYF	TGTGCCAGCAGCTTGGTAGCGGGGAGCTCCTACGAGCAGTACTTC
TRBV6-1	16	TRBD2	TRBJ2-1	NA	CASSEFAGGSYNEQFF	TGTGCCAGCAGTGAATTCGCGGGGGGCTCCTACAATGAGCAGTTCTTC
TRBV19	14	TRBD1	TRBJ1-2	NA	CASNRQGDDYGYTF	TGTGCCAGTAACCGACAGGGGGACGACTATGGCTACACCTTC
TRBV29-1	12	NA	TRBJ1-2	NA	CSVEGQGEGYTF	TGCAGCGTTGAAGGGCAGGGTGAAGGCTACACCTTC
TRBV4-2	18	NA	TRBJ2-3	NA	CASSQGVGTQERPDTQYF	TGTGCCAGCAGCCAAGGGGTAGGGACTCAAGAGCGTCCAGATACGCAGTATTTT
TRBV6-1	11	NA	TRBJ2-7	NA	CASSLFYEQYF	TGTGCCAGCAGCCTTTTTTACGAGCAGTACTTC
TRBV11-2	15	NA	TRBJ2-1	NA	CASSLAGTHLLGQFF	TGTGCCAGCAGCTTAGCCGGGACCCACCTATTGGGGCAGTTCTTC
TRBV9	14	NA	TRBJ2-5	NA	CASSSPGGQETQYF	TGTGCCAGCAGCTCCCCTGGGGGCCAAGAGACCCAGTACTTC
TRBV5-6	14	TRBD2	TRBJ2-7	once	CASSPTSAVYEQYF	TGTGCCAGCAGCCCGACTAGCGCAGTCTACGAGCAGTACTTC
TRBV14	14	TRBD2	TRBJ2-7	NA	CASSLAGSGIEQYF	TGTGCCAGCAGCCTGGCGGGTAGCGGGATTGAGCAGTACTTC
TRBV27	15	TRBD1	TRBJ2-7	NA	CASSFGPTGTDEQYF	TGTGCCAGCAGTTTTGGTCCCACCGGGACAGACGAGCAGTACTTC
TRBV28	16	TRBD2	TRBJ2-1	NA	CASSWGDYRSYNEQFF	TGTGCCAGCAGTTGGGGGGACTACCGTTCCTACAATGAGCAGTTCTTC
TRBV7-9	12	NA	TRBJ2-2	NA	CASSLVTGELFF	TGTGCCAGCAGCTTAGTAACCGGGGAGCTGTTTTTT
TRBV30	12	NA	TRBJ1-1	once	CASLVGNTEAFF	TGTGCCAGCTTGGTGGGGAACACTGAAGCTTTCTTT
TRBV7-2	15	TRBD2	TRBJ2-2	NA	CASSLTSGRFGELFF	TGTGCCAGCAGCTTGACTAGCGGGAGGTTCGGGGAGCTGTTTTTT
TRBV19	17	TRBD2	TRBJ2-3	NA	CASSLGLAGDLTDTQYF	TGTGCCAGTAGTCTGGGACTAGCGGGAGATTTGACAGATACGCAGTATTTT
TRBV6-5	15	NA	TRBJ2-5	NA	CASSSTGNRLETQYF	TGTGCCAGCAGTTCAACAGGGAATAGATTAGAGACCCAGTACTTC
TRBV19	12	NA	TRBJ1-1	NA	CASSIAGTEAFF	TGTGCCAGTAGTATTGCAGGGACTGAAGCTTTCTTT
TRBV28	13	NA	TRBJ2-5	NA	CASGGIGEETQYF	TGTGCCAGCGGGGGCATAGGGGAAGAGACCCAGTACTTC
TRBV28	19	TRBD2	TRBJ2-4	once	CASTLKGPTSGSGGNIQYF	TGTGCCAGCACCCTGAAGGGGCCTACTAGCGGGAGTGGGGGAAACATTCAGTACTTC
TRBV13	22	NA	TRBJ2-6	once	CASSSAETGTLDPISGANVLTF	TGTGCCAGCAGCTCTGCCGAAACAGGGACCCTAGATCCCATCTCTGGGGCCAACGTCCTGACTTTC
TRBV27	13	TRBD1	TRBJ2-1	NA	CASSSQTGHEQFF	TGTGCCAGCAGTTCACAGACAGGGCATGAGCAGTTCTTC
TRBV5-6	16	NA	TRBJ1-2	NA	CASSLDGEMRDYGYTF	TGTGCCAGCAGCTTGGATGGGGAAATGAGAGACTATGGCTACACCTTC
TRBV19	15	NA	TRBJ1-1	NA	CASSRRNRMNTEAFF	TGTGCCAGTAGTAGACGGAACAGAATGAACACTGAAGCTTTCTTT
TRBV5-6	14	NA	TRBJ2-7	NA	CASSFSGRVGEQYF	TGTGCCAGCAGCTTTTCCGGCAGGGTGGGCGAGCAGTACTTC
TRBV18	14	NA	TRBJ1-5	NA	CASSPLRVYQPQHF	TGTGCCAGCTCACCGCTGAGGGTGTATCAGCCCCAGCATTTT
TRBV7-7	16	TRBD2	TRBJ2-2	NA	CASSSLADGDTGELFF	TGTGCCAGCAGCTCCCTAGCGGACGGGGACACCGGGGAGCTGTTTTTT
TRBV27	13	NA	TRBJ2-7	once	CASSFRPRYEQYF	TGTGCCAGCAGTTTCCGACCTAGGTACGAGCAGTACTTC
TRBV5-4	13	NA	TRBJ2-5	NA	CASSLESDETQYF	TGTGCCAGCAGCTTGGAGAGTGACGAGACCCAGTACTTC
TRBV5-1	16	NA	TRBJ1-1	NA	CASSWTAGPGIVEAFF	TGCGCCAGCAGCTGGACGGCGGGGCCCGGGATAGTCGAAGCTTTCTTT
TRBV5-1	15	TRBD1	TRBJ2-1	NA	CASSGGTGVGNEQFF	TGCGCCAGCAGCGGAGGGACAGGGGTTGGGAATGAGCAGTTCTTC
TRBV4-1	16	NA	TRBJ1-1	few	CASSQEGGTMDTEAFF	TGCGCCAGCAGCCAAGAAGGAGGGACAATGGACACTGAAGCTTTCTTT
TRBV27	13	NA	TRBJ2-5	NA	CASSFSRQETQYF	TGTGCCAGCAGTTTTAGCCGCCAAGAGACCCAGTACTTC
TRBV14	14	NA	TRBJ1-1	NA	CASSQDLAGPEAFF	TGTGCCAGCAGCCAAGATCTGGCCGGGCCTGAAGCTTTCTTT
TRBV27	9	NA	TRBJ2-7	once	CAGGYEQYF	TGTGCCGGGGGCTACGAGCAGTACTTC
TRBV27	15	NA	TRBJ1-1	once	CASSLSGTVNTEAFF	TGTGCCAGCAGTTTATCCGGGACGGTGAACACTGAAGCTTTCTTT
TRBV10-3	14	NA	TRBJ1-2	NA	CAISDPGYRYGYTF	TGTGCCATCAGTGACCCAGGCTATCGCTATGGCTACACCTTC
TRBV19	15	NA	TRBJ2-1	NA	CASSILDSRYNEQFF	TGTGCCAGTAGTATCCTGGACAGTCGATACAATGAGCAGTTCTTC
TRBV27	19	TRBD2	TRBJ2-7	NA	CASSFLTGLAGGPEYEQYF	TGTGCCAGCAGTTTCCTTACGGGACTAGCGGGAGGGCCGGAATACGAGCAGTACTTC
TRBV27	14	NA	TRBJ2-2	NA	CASSVDRLTGELFF	TGTGCCAGCAGCGTCGACAGACTCACCGGGGAGCTGTTTTTT
TRBV7-9	14	NA	TRBJ2-7	NA	CASSVGTAPYEQYF	TGTGCCAGCAGCGTAGGGACCGCACCCTACGAGCAGTACTTC
TRBV5-8	15	TRBD1	TRBJ2-7	NA	CASSSGTGRSYEQYF	TGTGCCAGCAGCTCCGGGACAGGGAGATCATACGAGCAGTACTTC
TRBV9	16	TRBD1	TRBJ1-5	NA	CASSAGTGWDNQPQHF	TGTGCCAGCAGCGCCGGGACAGGGTGGGACAATCAGCCCCAGCATTTT
TRBV28	13	NA	TRBJ2-7	NA	CASRAASSYEQYF	TGTGCCAGCAGGGCAGCGAGCTCCTACGAGCAGTACTTC
TRBV6-5	14	NA	TRBJ1-2	once	CASSYSEGDYGYTF	TGTGCCAGCAGTTACTCAGAAGGGGACTATGGCTACACCTTC